A single sample is the source of the 6 T cell receptor beta chains below, sequenced in a study of T cell responses to AZD1222 COVID-19 vaccine (dated by TCRdb to the early 2020s). Library preparation was by the immunoSEQ multiplex PCR assay. The clones in this table, taken by TCRdb from immuneACCESS, are in-frame only. Not every clone is retained; where verified, under half of the shortfall comes from an unresolved V gene, and the cause of the rest is unknown. This sample is represented by approximately 170,000 clones; 90% to 95% of them were singletons. The top ten hold approximately 3.9% of the sample. Sample time point, as interpreted from the label and publication: baseline before first vaccination. The starting material was peripheral blood, obtained on day 0 of AZD1222 vaccination. The receptor source for this set is an adult in good health.

The chain employs TRBV6-1 and TRBJ1-1; D call uncertain. Germline loops: CDR1 MNHNS, CDR2 SASEGT. V dropped 0 bases and J dropped 0 bases, with 8 bases sitting between them. CDR3 length: 15 residues. As DNA, the CDR3 is TGTGCCAGCAGTGAAGCAGGAGGTATGAACACTGAAGCTTTCTTT. It encodes CASSEAGGMNTEAFF.

Comment on this clone: The sample holds other DNA sequences that translate to the same CDR3. The chain carries TRBV27 and TRBJ1-6; no reliable D call. The germline V and J ends were trimmed by 3 bases and 1 base, with 4 bases remaining between them. The CDR3 has 14 residues. CDR1 and CDR2 from the germline V gene are MNHEY and SMNVEV (reference sequence). CDR3 in DNA: TGTGCCAGCAGTTTTGGGTCCTATAATTCACCCCTCCACTTT. Encoded protein: CASSFGSYNSPLHF.

The chain recombines TRBV19 with TRBJ1-2, with 8 bases that match TRBD1. CDR3 length equals 15 residues. Germline CDR1 reads LNHDA; CDR2 reads SQIVND (reference sequence). Trimming took 7 bases from V and 4 from J; bases not matched to a gene: 11. CDR3 nucleotide sequence: TGTGCCAGTATCCCAAACCGGGACAGGATCTATGGCTACACCTTC. Translating gives CASIPNRDRIYGYTF.

The chain joins TRBV2 to TRBJ1-2; TRBD1 is a possible D gene (5 bases). V gave up 10 bases and J gave up 8 bases, with 26 bases separating them. From germline, CDR1 is SNHLY and CDR2 FYNNEI. The CDR3 is 15 amino acids. DNA for the CDR3: TGTGCCAAAACCCTGGGTGGTCAGGGAGGATTCGGCTACACCTTC. Translating it yields CAKTLGGQGGFGYTF.

This chain connects TRBV6-5 to TRBJ1-5, with D tentatively TRBD1 (5 bases). Between the trimmed V and J ends, which lost 8 bases and 7 bases, there was a span of 15 bases. Germline assignment: CDR1 MNHEY and CDR2 SVGAGI. This CDR3 contains 13 residues. The CDR3 DNA reads as TGTGCCAGCGCGAACACTCGGGGGCAGCCCCAGCATTTT. This translates into CASANTRGQPQHF.

The J gene is TRBJ2-3, the V gene TRBV30; D not certain. Between the trimmed V and J ends, which lost 3 bases and 3 bases, there was a span of 10 bases. This CDR3 has 13 residues. Germline CDR1 is GTSNPN and CDR2 is SVGIG (reference sequence). As DNA, the CDR3 is TGTGCCTGGAGCGTTGGTACTACAGATACGCAGTATTTT. Translating gives CAWSVGTTDTQYF.